This TCR beta chain is from a study of blood T cell repertoires in COVID-19 (dated by TCRdb to 2018 to 2021). For context, the study as a whole: The collaborator samples originated in the United States, Italy and Spain and spanned the acute and convalescent phases of COVID-19. A de-identified subject ID, COVID-19 status, age in years and sex were almost always included in the sample metadata. A freely available public database, intended as a resource for researchers studying the immune response to SARS-CoV-2, is where the repertoires were released. Where available, HLA class I and class II types were taken from metadata supplied by the sample provider and were not determined by assay-based typing. Deeply sampled blood TCRbeta repertoires from subjects exposed to, actively infected with, or recovered from COVID-19 were included in the dataset. The material from the prospective study consisted of cDNA or gDNA derived from T cells, B-cell-depleted T cells, or PBMCs. The samples were drawn from the first 160 participants of the ongoing ImmuneRACE study and from over 950 subjects provided by 6 global collaborators.

What the authors observed across the whole study: The amount of clinical and demographic metadata varied by source and participant and was provided uncurated.

TCRbeta CDR3 regions were amplified from genomic DNA by means of the immunoSEQ Assay, a bias-controlled multiplex PCR. In the authors' own workflow: Nucleated cell counts per sample were estimated from amplification of reference gene primers within the assay. Sequence reads were collapsed and filtered to measure the absolute abundance of every unique TCRbeta CDR3 rearrangement. For each sample, productive Simpson clonality was calculated as the square root of Simpson's diversity index across productive rearrangements. TCRdb took over this immuneACCESS table, retaining in-frame rearrangements with V and J assigned. Such tables are incomplete; in checked studies, under half of the missing clones stem from an unresolved V gene, and the remainder is unexplained. V and J calls and clone size follow that table, whereas D and trimming were derived from the DNA. This sample comprises 150,000 or so clones, 65% to 85% of them detected only once. The top ten clones comprise almost 6% of the sample.

From V the trimming removes 1 base and from J it removes 5 bases, while the gene matches leave 7 bases of the junction unaccounted for. CDR1 LGHDT and CDR2 YNNKEL are derived from the germline V gene (reference sequence). Measured from the cysteine to the phenylalanine, the CDR3 is 15 residues long. Only the CDR3 part of the read is kept: 45 bases, read in frame from the first base. As for this clone: Its antigen is unknown. No base quality information exists; no much larger clone differs at one position.

Enrolling through a virtual design, the prospective study's participants ranged in age from roughly 18 to 95 years and lived across 20 to 30 United States geographic areas. In the prospective study, cohorts were assigned on the basis of participant-reported clinical history obtained from a screening survey and a study questionnaire. Exposed participants had been in contact, within 2 weeks of entering the study, with a person who had a PCR-confirmed or clinician-diagnosed case of COVID-19. In the prospective study, whole blood, serum and a nasopharyngeal or oropharyngeal swab were collected from each participant by mobile phlebotomists. Participants in the prospective study had the option to provide additional blood draws and questionnaires over a 2-month period. Before DNA extraction, blood samples from the prospective study were shipped at room temperature or frozen.

Recombination joined TRBV3-1 (or the pseudogene TRBV3-2) with TRBJ2-5; 7 bases in the junction line up with TRBD1. Specimen: PBMCs or T cells enriched from blood (not recorded which). This clonotype was obtained from a woman in her fifties or sixties who had been exposed to COVID-19. The CDR3 reads as follows: CASSQVAQGRETQYF. The nucleotides read TGTGCCAGCAGCCAAGTCGCACAGGGGCGGGAGACCCAGTACTTC.